The entry below gives a single TCR beta chain sequence along with its context. Produced via immunoSEQ multiplex PCR; TCRdb's table is partial and in-frame only. The sample has 380,000 or so clones, around nine tenths seen once. A Seattle source enrolled patients during active infection and followed them longitudinally. The data stem from a study of blood T cell repertoires in COVID-19. About the research overall: Samples came from the United States, Italy and Spain, spanning acute and convalescent COVID-19. PBMCs, B-cell-depleted T cells, or T cells were the source of the cDNA or gDNA that made up the material.

V lost 6 bases and J 4 bases, leaving 16 bases between the germline ends. The CDR3 length is 14 residues. CDR1 is SGHNT, CDR2 YYREEE, per germline (reference sequence). The source is a woman aged 60-70 years with COVID-19, enrolled during active disease. The chain recombines TRBV5-4 with TRBJ1-1; no definite D call. Sequenced sample: peripheral blood. The chain's CDR3 is CASNQRAGSTEAFF. The CDR3 nucleotides read TGTGCCAGCAACCAGAGGGCGGGGAGCACTGAAGCTTTCTTT.